Each of the 8 T cell receptor beta chains below was sequenced from the same sample in a study of cytomegalovirus exposure and HLA in healthy donors. Clones were sequenced by immunoSEQ multiplex PCR, and TCRdb holds only the in-frame ones, with some missing. Of 90,000 to 100,000 clones listed, about 83% are singletons. Sequenced input: PBMCs. These TCRs come from a woman aged 30 to 39 in good health and CMV-seronegative.

The chain carries TRBV4-1 and TRBJ1-1; D might be TRBD1 (5 bases). Germline CDR1 is MGHRA and CDR2 is YSYEKL. This CDR3 contains 14 residues. The ends were cut back, 4 bases at V and 2 bases at J, with 11 bases in the middle. CDR3: CASSPRGQNTEAFF. Here the CDR3 DNA reads TGCGCCAGCAGCCCTCGTGGACAAAACACTGAAGCTTTCTTT.

The rearrangement joins TRBV10-1 to TRBJ1-4; D is perhaps TRBD1 (5 bases). Trimming removed 4 bases from V and 8 bases from J, with 14 bases in between. Germline lookup yields CDR1 WNHNN and CDR2 SYGVQD (reference sequence). The CDR3 consists of 14 residues. CDR3 sequence reads: CASSGAGLGEKLFF. The CDR3 DNA reads as TGCGCCAGCAGTGGCGCGGGGCTTGGGGAAAAACTGTTTTTT.

The V call is TRBV29-1, the J call TRBJ1-3; D perhaps matches TRBD1 (6 bases). The ends were cut back, 1 base at V and 2 bases at J, with 6 bases in the middle. CDR1 is SQVTM and CDR2 is ANQGSEA in the germline V gene. The CDR3 is made up of 13 amino acids. The CDR3 DNA reads TGCAGCGTTGAAGCAGGGGCTGGAAACACCATATATTTT. Translated: CSVEAGAGNTIYF.

The chain carries TRBV7-3 and TRBJ2-4; TRBD1 agrees at 8 bases. The CDR3 sequence is 15 residues long. Germline values: CDR1 SGHTA, CDR2 FQGTGA. Unmatched junction bases numbered 7, after V lost 2 bases and J lost 7 bases. The CDR3 loop reads CASSLLDRVSNIQYF. Here the CDR3 DNA reads TGTGCCAGCAGCTTATTGGACAGGGTGTCTAACATTCAGTACTTC.

V is TRBV11-3 and J is TRBJ2-2, with 10 bases aligning to TRBD1. Germline V gives CDR1 SGHNT, CDR2 YENEEA. The V gene end was trimmed by 5 bases and the J gene end by 7 bases; junction bases not matched to a gene: 7. There are 15 residues in the CDR3. The CDR3 region is CASSPRDRGDGELFF. CDR3 DNA: TGTGCCAGCAGCCCCAGGGACAGGGGCGACGGGGAGCTGTTTTTT.

This clone showed up just a few times. This rearrangement joins TRBV19 to TRBJ1-1; 7 nucleotides match TRBD1. The CDR3 is made up of 12 amino acids. The germline CDR1 and CDR2 sequences are LNHDA and SQIVND (reference sequence). V lost 5 bases and J lost 4; bases outside the gene matches: 1. DNA of the CDR3: TGTGCCAGTAGTCACAGGGGCACTGAAGCTTTCTTT. This encodes CASSHRGTEAFF.

V gene TRBV19 combines with J gene TRBJ2-1; 13 nucleotides line up with TRBD2. The CDR3 loop spans 17 amino acids. Germline assignment: CDR1 LNHDA and CDR2 SQIVND (reference sequence). V was clipped by 4 bases and J by 6 bases; unmatched bases: 9. The CDR3 region has the DNA TGTGCCAGTAGTACACGTGGACTAGCGGGAGTCGTCAATGAGCAGTTCTTC. Encoded protein: CASSTRGLAGVVNEQFF.

The chain's CDR3 is CASRGDFGVQYF. The CDR3 region has the DNA TGTGCCAGCAGAGGGGACTTTGGTGTGCAGTATTTT. V and J are TRBV25-1 and TRBJ2-3; tentatively, D is TRBD2 (6 bases). The CDR3 has 12 amino acids. V was pared by 6 bases and J by 11 bases, with 15 bases between. Germline V gene data show CDR1 as MGHDK and CDR2 as SYGVNS.